The clone carrying this TCR beta chain was detected many times. J was trimmed by 1 base and V by 0 bases; bases with no gene match: 10. Germline CDR1 and CDR2: LGHNA and YNFKEQ. This CDR3 region has 19 residues. These data belong to a study of T-cell reconstitution after alpha-beta-depleted transplantation in children. Unique molecular identifiers were used to barcode this TCRbeta library. TCRdb processed the PCR reads anew with MiXCR; each CDR3 protein has one entry. The data show about 350,000 distinct CDR3 sequences, about 17% seen once. This clonotype was sampled from a male patient between 2 and 9 years old who had a stem cell transplant for acute lymphoblastic leukemia, so the T cells may come from the graft donor. Sequencing used PBMCs, mostly from graft donor cells, obtained 360 days after TCRalphabeta/CD19-depleted stem cell transplant. The rearrangement joins TRBV4-2 to TRBJ2-5, with 11 bases identical to TRBD2. The CDR3, as DNA: TGTGCCAGCAGCCAAGAACTAGCGGGAGTGGGCGTTTCCCAAGAGACCCAGTACTTC. Translated, it gives CASSQELAGVGVSQETQYF.